This TCR beta chain was retrieved from a study of identical twins. The CDR3 is 13 amino acids. Germline CDR1 SGHRS, CDR2 YFSETQ. Comments on this clonotype: This clone may be a read error of a much larger clone one base away.

A universal primer site was added by template switching, and unique molecular identifiers were carried by the cDNA. TCRdb redid the calling of the 5' RACE reads with MiXCR, one entry per CDR3 protein. The table shows roughly 1,500,000 distinct CDR3 sequences, with around a third occurring only once. Sequenced: cord blood. The receptor's source is a newborn girl in good health. The chain combines TRBV5-1 with TRBJ2-1; unclear D gene. The CDR3 loop reads CAGSLDTDFEQFF. CDR3 DNA sequence: TGCGCCGGCAGCTTGGATACAGACTTTGAGCAGTTCTTC.